The 15 T cell receptor beta chains below were found in one sample sequenced in a study of blood T cells in healthy people across ages. Next came a second PCR, run for roughly 6 to 11 cycles, which used a sample-barcoded 5' primer along with a J-beta primer mix. TCRdb independently ran MiXCR on the 5' RACE reads; one entry per CDR3 protein. Of over 1,200,000 distinct CDR3 sequences listed, roughly 60% were seen once; the top ten hold 5% to 7%. The sequenced material came from blood. These receptors were obtained from a man aged 18 to 35 in good health.

The chain has TRBV12-3 or TRBV12-4 and TRBJ1-1; the D is unclear. The CDR3 contains 13 residues. V shed 2 bases and J shed 3 bases, with 7 bases lying between them. As DNA, the CDR3 is TGTGCCAGCAGTTTAAACCCCTACACTGAAGCTTTCTTT. This encodes CASSLNPYTEAFF.

This clonotype has ten or more counts. The rearrangement links TRBV9 to TRBJ2-6; 8 nucleotides agree with TRBD1. The V segment lost 0 bases and the J segment 4 bases; nucleotides outside the gene matches: 12. Germline V gives CDR1 SGDLS, CDR2 YYNGEE. This CDR3 spans 19 amino acids. The CDR3 coding sequence is TGTGCCAGCAGCGTAGCTTTCGGGACAGGAAATCGGGGGGCCAACGTCCTGACTTTC. This translates into CASSVAFGTGNRGANVLTF.

In this sample, this clonotype turned up a few times. Written as DNA, the CDR3 is TGTGCCAGCAGGGAGGGGGACACTGAAGCTTTCTTT. Translated: CASREGDTEAFF. V and J are TRBV6-1 and TRBJ1-1, with D possibly TRBD1 on 6 matching bases. CDR3 length: 12 residues. The ends were cut back, 6 bases at V and 3 bases at J, with 8 bases in the middle. In germline, CDR1 is MNHNS, CDR2 SASEGT.

The rearrangement joins TRBV7-9 to TRBJ1-2; 9 bases fit TRBD1. CDR1 is SEHNR, CDR2 FQNEAQ, per germline (reference sequence). The CDR3 consists of 14 residues. V lost 5 bases and J lost 6; bases outside the gene matches: 7. The CDR3 DNA sequence: TGTGCCAGCAGCAACAGGGGGCGGAACGATGGCTACACCTTC. Translation gives CASSNRGRNDGYTF.

This chain joins TRBV6-2 or TRBV6-3 and TRBJ1-6; TRBD1 is a possible D gene (6 bases). V lost 6 bases, J lost 0 bases, and 12 bases lay in between. The CDR3 totals 16 residues. Germline lookup yields CDR1 MNHEY and CDR2 SVGEGT. The CDR3 sequence is CASSIRQDSYNSPLHF. Here the CDR3 DNA reads TGTGCCAGCAGCATCCGACAGGACTCCTATAATTCACCCCTCCACTTT.

This clonotype was found many times. The chain has TRBV3-1 and TRBJ2-1; TRBD2 agrees at 8 bases. This CDR3 spans 14 amino acids. Per the germline V gene, CDR1 is LGHDT and CDR2 is YNNKEL (reference sequence). The V gene end was trimmed by 4 bases and the J gene end by 5 bases; junction bases not matched to a gene: 4. The CDR3: CASSLSGGNNEQFF. The CDR3 nucleotides read TGTGCCAGCAGCCTCAGCGGGGGCAACAATGAGCAGTTCTTC.

V gene TRBV12-3 or TRBV12-4 combines with J gene TRBJ1-2; D is uncertain. The V and J ends lost 2 bases and 3 bases respectively, with 13 bases between them. This CDR3 region has 15 residues. CDR3 DNA: TGTGCCAGCAGTTTATATAAAAACGGACACTATGGCTACACCTTC. This encodes CASSLYKNGHYGYTF.

The CDR3 DNA sequence: TGTGCCAGCAGGCCACCGGGACCGCCACTCTACGAGCAGTACTTC. Translated: CASRPPGPPLYEQYF. The rearrangement uses TRBV3-1 and TRBJ2-7, with D perhaps TRBD1 or TRBD2 (5 bases each). This CDR3 comprises 15 residues. The germline V and J ends were trimmed by 6 bases and 3 bases, with 18 bases remaining between them. Germline V lookup: CDR1 LGHDT, CDR2 YNNKEL (reference sequence).

V is TRBV7-2 and J is TRBJ2-1; 14 bases agree with TRBD2. The CDR3 sequence is 16 residues long. Germline lookup yields CDR1 SGHTA and CDR2 FQGNSA. J was trimmed by 10 bases and V by 5 bases; bases with no gene match: 10. The CDR3 region has the DNA TGTGCCAGCAGCCTAACCGGGACTAGCGGGGGTAGGGAGCAGTTCTTC. Encoded protein: CASSLTGTSGGREQFF.

This clonotype was detected once. The chain employs TRBV3-1 and TRBJ1-2, with TRBD1 identical over 7 bases. The germline V gene has CDR1 LGHDT and CDR2 YNNKEL (reference sequence). This CDR3 has 14 residues. The trim removed 4 bases at V and 6 bases at J, leaving 8 bases unmatched. The CDR3 DNA reads as TGTGCCAGCAGCCGGGTCGGACAGGAGAATGGCTACACCTTC. This translates into CASSRVGQENGYTF.

The V call is TRBV6-6, the J call TRBJ1-1; 8 nucleotides agree with TRBD1. Per the germline V gene, CDR1 is MNHNY and CDR2 is SVGAGI (reference sequence). The CDR3 covers 16 residues. Unmatched junction bases numbered 10, after V lost 6 bases and J lost 1 base. In DNA, the CDR3 is TGTGCCAGCAGCTACCTGACAGGGGTCGGGAACACTGAAGCTTTCTTT. Its protein product is CASSYLTGVGNTEAFF.

The chain links TRBV20-1 to TRBJ1-2; 9 bases match TRBD1. This CDR3 is built from 13 residues. Unmatched junction bases numbered 10, after V lost 6 bases and J lost 8 bases. Per the germline V gene, CDR1 is DFQATT and CDR2 is SNEGSKA (reference sequence). The CDR3 region is CSASGTGSKGYTF. The CDR3 bases are TGCAGTGCCAGCGGGACAGGGTCAAAGGGCTACACCTTC.

The chain has TRBV20-1 and TRBJ2-4; tentative D call: TRBD1 (6 bases). The better agreement between TRBJ2-5 and the DNA end casts doubt on the J call. Germline CDR1 DFQATT, CDR2 SNEGSKA (reference sequence). This CDR3 spans 14 amino acids. CDR3 nucleotide sequence: TGCAGTGCTAGAGATGGGGGCTTCCAAGAGACCCAGTACTTC. The encoded protein is CSARDGGFQETQYF.

The V call is TRBV10-3, the J call TRBJ2-5; a possible D gene is TRBD1 (6 bases). CDR1 ENHRY and CDR2 SYGVKD come from the germline V gene. V was pared by 6 bases and J by 3 bases, with 11 bases between. This CDR3 has 13 residues. DNA of the CDR3: TGTGCCATCAGGGAAACAGGGAAAGAGACCCAGTACTTC. Translating gives CAIRETGKETQYF.

The chain couples TRBV9 to TRBJ2-7, with TRBD2 identical over 9 bases. The trim removed 2 bases at V and 0 bases at J, leaving 15 bases unmatched. CDR1 is SGDLS and CDR2 is YYNGEE in the germline V gene. The CDR3 is made up of 19 amino acids. CDR3 DNA sequence: TGTGCCAGCAGCGTGAGATGGCTAGCGGGAAGATTGGGCTCCTACGAGCAGTACTTC. It is translated as CASSVRWLAGRLGSYEQYF.